This entry lists 5 T cell receptor beta chains sequenced from one sample in a study of shared clonotypes between healthy human individuals. TCRdb's table, derived via immunoSEQ multiplex PCR, lists solely in-frame clones and lacks some. The sample carries around 500,000 clones, approximately 81% recorded once. Material for sequencing was PBMCs. The source is a woman in her thirties or forties in good health. Some clones in this sample may be carry-over from other donors' samples.

The chain uses TRBV7-3 and TRBJ2-2; D is perhaps TRBD1 (6 bases). The CDR3 extends over 14 amino acids. Germline loops: CDR1 SGHTA, CDR2 FQGTGA. Trimming removed 3 bases at V and 4 bases at J, with 9 bases between. The CDR3, as DNA: TGTGCCAGCAGCTTGGGCAGGGGCACCGGGGAGCTGTTTTTT. This encodes CASSLGRGTGELFF.

As regards this clone: It is likely a read error: a sequence one base away is far more abundant. Other DNA sequences in the sample encode the same CDR3. The rearrangement uses TRBV10-3 and TRBJ2-3; D perhaps matches TRBD2 (6 bases). Trimming stripped 10 bases from V and 4 bases from J, with 15 bases between. Germline CDR1 is ENHRY and CDR2 is SYGVKD. This CDR3 is 13 amino acids long. CDR3 DNA: TGTGCCAGCAATAGCGGAAAGGCAGATACGCAGTATTTT. This encodes CASNSGKADTQYF.

DNA of the CDR3: TGCGCCAGCAGCTTGGGGGACACCGCAACTAATGAAAAACTGTTTTTT. Encoded protein: CASSLGDTATNEKLFF. The V gene is TRBV5-1, the J gene TRBJ1-4, with D perhaps TRBD1 (6 bases). V was cut by 0 bases and J by 0 bases, with 9 bases left in between. The CDR3 consists of 16 residues. Per the germline V gene, CDR1 is SGHRS and CDR2 is YFSETQ. Based on the CDR3 plus reference TRBV5-1 and TRBJ1-4, the full variable domain is KAGVTQTPRYLIKTRGQQVTLSCSPISGHRSVSWYQQTPGQGLQFLFEYFSETQRNKGNFPGRFSGRQFSNSRSEMNVSTLELGDSALYLCASSLGDTATNEKLFFGSGTQLSVL.

Many counts were recorded for this clone. The chain joins TRBV18 to TRBJ2-5; 11 positions agree with TRBD1. V was pared by 8 bases and J by 2 bases, with 4 bases of the junction left unmatched. Germline assignment: CDR1 KGHSH and CDR2 LQKENI. The CDR3 is made up of 14 amino acids. DNA for the CDR3: TGTGCCAGCGCCCGGGACAGGGGGCAAGAGACCCAGTACTTC. This gives the protein CASARDRGQETQYF.

The V gene is TRBV9, the J gene TRBJ2-1; 7 nucleotides match TRBD2. Germline V gives CDR1 SGDLS, CDR2 YYNGEE. V dropped 0 bases and J dropped 7; count of bases not matched to a gene: 10. The CDR3 loop spans 16 amino acids. This chain's CDR3 is CASSVGGGSADNEQFF. CDR3 bases: TGTGCCAGCAGCGTAGGGGGCGGGAGTGCGGATAATGAGCAGTTCTTC.